Below, one TCR beta chain is given with its context. Authors' methods: Nucleated cell number was recorded as an estimate derived from reference gene primer amplification. Here immunoSEQ multiplex PCR was the method, and the copy in TCRdb shows in-frame clones only, minus some. V and J calls plus clone size are reproduced from that table; the DNA served to infer D and trimming. Of about 190,000 clones listed, 80% to 85% are singletons. The record originates from a study of blood T cell repertoires in COVID-19. Study details: Donors in the United States, Italy and Spain gave samples during acute or convalescent COVID-19. Sample material is recorded as cDNA or gDNA derived from T cells, B-cell-depleted T cells, or PBMCs.

The germline V gene has CDR1 LNHDA and CDR2 SQIVND (reference sequence). This CDR3 has 18 amino acids. J gave up 3 bases and V 6 bases, and 14 bases lay outside the gene matches. This receptor was obtained from a human donor in a cohort sampled during active COVID-19. Source material: peripheral blood. J is TRBJ2-6 and V is TRBV19; 7 bases fit TRBD1. The CDR3 bases are TGTGCCAGTAGGGTGCCGGGACAGCACATATATGGGGCCAACGTCCTGACTTTC. Protein: CASRVPGQHIYGANVLTF.